This paragraph covers one T cell receptor beta chain sequence. The participants were between 18 and 89 years old and came from some 25 US areas. Authors' data handling: Cell counts per sample came from amplifying reference gene primers. Clones were sequenced by immunoSEQ multiplex PCR, and TCRdb holds only the in-frame ones, with some missing. V and J calls and clone size are given by that table; D and trimming were obtained from the DNA. Among hundreds of thousands of clones listed, 87% were seen once. V lost 7 bases to trimming and J lost 0 bases, with 16 bases between them. CDR1 MGHRA and CDR2 YSYEKL come from the germline V gene. The CDR3 covers 16 residues. This sample is part of a study of blood T cell repertoires in COVID-19. The overall study: T cells, B-cell-depleted T cells, or PBMCs provided the cDNA or gDNA that served as material.

This TCR was sampled from a woman aged 25-40 years who had recovered from COVID-19. The chain is built from TRBV4-1 and TRBJ1-3; D remains unclear. The sequenced sample was PBMCs or T cells enriched from blood (not recorded which). The CDR3, as DNA: TGCGCCAGCACCCCGGTACTTCGGAGCTCTGGAAACACCATATATTTT. Its translation: CASTPVLRSSGNTIYF.